A single sample gave rise to the 17 T cell receptor beta chains below, sequenced in a study of blood T cell repertoires in COVID-19. Sequenced by immunoSEQ multiplex PCR; TCRdb stores in-frame clones only, minus some. The table has 250,000 or so clones, around 87% seen once. The sequenced material came from peripheral blood. The receptor set was obtained from a woman aged 70-85 years with active or convalescent COVID-19.

The V call is TRBV7-8, the J call TRBJ2-7; tentative D call: TRBD1 (5 bases). The V gene lost 1 base and the J gene lost 3 bases, with 13 bases spanning the gap. Germline values: CDR1 SGHVS, CDR2 FQNEAQ. The CDR3 is 15 residues long. CDR3 coding DNA: TGTGCCAGCAGCTTAGTAGGGGTAATCGGCTACGAGCAGTACTTC. Its translation: CASSLVGVIGYEQYF.

This clone came up once. This chain links TRBV5-5 with TRBJ1-3; TRBD1 aligns across 8 bases. CDR3 length: 15 residues. The V and J ends lost 3 bases and 1 base, in that order; junction bases with no gene match: 3. CDR1 and CDR2 from the germline V gene are SGHKS and YYEKEE (reference sequence). CDR3 sequence (DNA): TGTGCCAGCAGCTCACAGGGGGAGTCTGGAAACACCATATATTTT. This codes for CASSSQGESGNTIYF.

This clone was recorded once. The J gene is TRBJ1-5, the V gene TRBV7-8; no clear D. V lost 1 base, J lost 0 bases, and 10 bases lay in between. The germline V gene has CDR1 SGHVS and CDR2 FQNEAQ. The CDR3 has 16 residues. In nucleotides, the CDR3 is TGTGCCAGCAGCTTAGTCGCAGGCGATAGCAATCAGCCCCAGCATTTT. This translates into CASSLVAGDSNQPQHF.

The sample holds one count of this clone. The chain is built from TRBV3-1 (or the pseudogene TRBV3-2) and TRBJ1-2; the D gene is possibly TRBD1 (5 bases). V was shortened by 4 bases and J by 3 bases, with 15 bases between the two germline ends. The CDR3 is 15 amino acids. Per germline, CDR1 LGHDT and CDR2 YNNKEL (reference sequence). The CDR3 coding sequence is TGTGCCAGCAGCCGAGCCCTCGACAGCTACTATGGCTACACCTTC. This gives the protein CASSRALDSYYGYTF.

This chain links TRBV10-3 with TRBJ2-7; 7 bases are shared with TRBD1. After removal of 6 bases from V and 7 bases from J, the junction contained 6 bases not matched to a gene. CDR1 is ENHRY and CDR2 is SYGVKD in the germline V gene. The CDR3 length is 12 residues. CDR3 in DNA: TGTGCCATCAGGGCAGGGGGTCGTGAGCAGTACTTC. As protein: CAIRAGGREQYF.

The rearrangement uses TRBV5-1 and TRBJ1-2; 11 bases align to TRBD1. Germline assignment: CDR1 SGHRS and CDR2 YFSETQ. The CDR3 runs to 16 residues. V lost 1 base to trimming and J lost 5 bases; unmatched junction nucleotides: 7. DNA of the CDR3: TGCGCCAGCAGCTTGACTCCGGGACAGGGGGAGTATGGCTACACCTTC. Its protein is CASSLTPGQGEYGYTF.

V gene TRBV24-1 combines with J gene TRBJ1-1, with 9 nucleotides matching TRBD1. Per germline, CDR1 KGHDR and CDR2 SFDVKD. The CDR3 sequence is 13 residues long. V lost 2 bases to trimming and J lost 6 bases; unmatched junction nucleotides: 0. The CDR3 bases are TGTGCCACCAGTGATTGGGACAGGGCTGAAGCTTTCTTT. Its translation: CATSDWDRAEAFF.

The chain has TRBV18 and TRBJ1-1; 12 bases fit TRBD1. V lost 3 bases to trimming and J lost 8 bases; unmatched junction nucleotides: 19. Germline V lookup: CDR1 KGHSH, CDR2 LQKENI. The CDR3 spans 19 residues. CDR3 protein: CASSPPQGGDRGRRAEAFF. The CDR3 DNA reads as TGTGCCAGCTCACCCCCGCAGGGAGGGGACAGGGGGCGCCGGGCCGAAGCTTTCTTT.

The V and J genes are TRBV4-3 and TRBJ2-7, with D tentatively TRBD1 (5 bases). V was pared by 4 bases and J by 4 bases, with 17 bases between. CDR3 size: 15 residues. From germline, CDR1 is LGHNA and CDR2 YSLEER. The CDR3: CASSRAFETAYEQYF. The CDR3 DNA reads as TGCGCCAGCAGCCGGGCCTTTGAGACAGCTTACGAGCAGTACTTC.

This clone showed up just a few times. V usage is TRBV5-1 and J usage is TRBJ2-7; the match to TRBD1 covers 10 bases. This CDR3 region has 19 residues. Germline V gene sequence: CDR1 SGHRS, CDR2 YFSETQ. V shed 4 bases, J shed 3 bases, and the junction held 19 bases outside the gene matches. CDR3 nucleotide sequence: TGCGCCAGCAGCCCCTCTCCAAACAACCCGGGACAGGGGTACTACGAGCAGTACTTC. This gives the protein CASSPSPNNPGQGYYEQYF.

This clone is a singleton in its sample. The chain joins TRBV5-1 to TRBJ1-1; D may be TRBD1 (5 bases). Germline V gives CDR1 SGHRS, CDR2 YFSETQ. This CDR3 comprises 14 residues. Deletions cut 5 bases from V and 4 bases from J, with 15 bases between. The CDR3 DNA follows: TGCGCCAGCAGTCTTGAGGCAGGGCGCACTGAAGCTTTCTTT. This encodes CASSLEAGRTEAFF.

V usage is TRBV19 and J usage is TRBJ2-7; 10 bases line up with TRBD2. The CDR3 is 14 amino acids. With V trimmed by 7 bases and J by 5 bases, 8 bases remained unmatched. CDR1 LNHDA and CDR2 SQIVND come from the germline V gene (reference sequence). The DNA for the CDR3 is TGTGCCAGTACCTCTAGCGGGGGCGTCCACGAGCAGTACTTC. Translating it yields CASTSSGGVHEQYF.

The J gene is TRBJ1-4, the V gene TRBV7-2; 8 bases line up with TRBD1. With V trimmed by 1 base and J by 6 bases, 7 bases remained unmatched. CDR3 length: 16 amino acids. Germline CDR1 is SGHTA and CDR2 is FQGNSA. The CDR3 bases are TGTGCCAGCAGCTTAGGGAACAGGGGGTGGTATGAAAAACTGTTTTTT. Amino acid sequence: CASSLGNRGWYEKLFF.

This sequence joins TRBV2 and TRBJ2-5, with TRBD1 as a possible D gene (5 bases). CDR3 length: 13 amino acids. CDR1 and CDR2 (germline): SNHLY, FYNNEI. V lost 6 bases and J lost 1, with 9 bases in between. CDR3 region: CASRGQTQETQYF. As DNA, the CDR3 is TGTGCCAGCAGGGGGCAAACCCAAGAGACCCAGTACTTC.

This clone was seen once. This chain connects TRBV19 to TRBJ1-2; no clear D. With 3 bases removed from V and 6 bases from J, the gap between germline ends came to 11 bases. Germline lookup yields CDR1 LNHDA and CDR2 SQIVND (reference sequence). The CDR3 length is 13 residues. CDR3 sequence (DNA): TGTGCCAGTAGTATTGTCCGGGATAATGGCTACACCTTC. Its translation is CASSIVRDNGYTF.

In its sample, this clone was seen once. The rearrangement joins TRBV18 to TRBJ1-1, with D possibly TRBD1 on 6 matching bases. CDR1 is KGHSH, CDR2 LQKENI, per germline. The CDR3 covers 14 residues. V dropped 6 bases and J dropped 4 bases, with 15 bases sitting between them. Here the CDR3 DNA reads TGTGCCAGCTCGCCTTTACAGGGAGTCACTGAAGCTTTCTTT. It yields the protein CASSPLQGVTEAFF.

The rearrangement uses TRBV27 and TRBJ1-5; D gene ambiguous. Germline CDR1 reads MNHEY; CDR2 reads SMNVEV (reference sequence). There are 14 residues in the CDR3. Trimming pared 3 bases from V and 0 bases from J, leaving 6 bases between. The CDR3 region has the DNA TGTGCCAGCAGTTTTATGGCTAGCAATCAGCCCCAGCATTTT. It yields the protein CASSFMASNQPQHF.